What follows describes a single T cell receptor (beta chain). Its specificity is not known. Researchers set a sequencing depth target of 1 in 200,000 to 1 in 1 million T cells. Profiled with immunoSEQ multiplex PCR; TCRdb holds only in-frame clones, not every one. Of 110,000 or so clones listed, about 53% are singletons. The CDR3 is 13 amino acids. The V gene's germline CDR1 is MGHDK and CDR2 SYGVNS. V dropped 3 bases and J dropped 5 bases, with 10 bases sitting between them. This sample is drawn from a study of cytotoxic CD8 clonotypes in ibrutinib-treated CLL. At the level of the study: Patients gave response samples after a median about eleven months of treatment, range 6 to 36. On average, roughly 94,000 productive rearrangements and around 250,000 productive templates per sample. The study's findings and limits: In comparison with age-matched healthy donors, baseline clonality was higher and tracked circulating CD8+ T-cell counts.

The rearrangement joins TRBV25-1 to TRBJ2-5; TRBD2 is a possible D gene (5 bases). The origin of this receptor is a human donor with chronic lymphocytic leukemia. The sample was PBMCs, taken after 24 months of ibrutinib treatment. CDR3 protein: CASSDPRGETQYF. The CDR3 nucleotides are TGTGCCAGCAGTGATCCGAGAGGGGAGACCCAGTACTTC.